The 6 T cell receptor beta chains presented below share a single source sample, sequenced in a study of T cell changes during pregnancy in multiple sclerosis (dated 2019 in TCRdb). Library method: the immunoSEQ multiplex PCR assay. Imported from immuneACCESS, the table was reduced by TCRdb to in-frame sequences with V and J called. These copies leave out some clones; in studies compared against another copy, an unresolved V gene accounts for under half, and the cause of the remainder is not known. For this sample the table gives some 80,000 clones, of which over 80% were detected only once. The ten most abundant clones make up approximately 0.99% of the sample. The input for sequencing was peripheral blood, taken in the first trimester of pregnancy. The receptors derive from a female donor with multiple sclerosis, enrolled in a pregnancy study.

The CDR3 region is CASSAQTGGYTF. Written as DNA, the CDR3 is TGTGCCAGCAGCGCACAAACCGGGGGCTACACCTTC. V usage is TRBV9 and J usage is TRBJ1-2; the D is unclear. The V and J ends lost 3 bases and 8 bases respectively, with 11 bases between them. Looked up from germline, CDR1 is SGDLS and CDR2 is YYNGEE. This CDR3 region has 12 residues.

The rearrangement links TRBV18 to TRBJ2-7; 7 bases agree with TRBD2. CDR3 length: 14 amino acids. V dropped 4 bases and J dropped 1; count of bases not matched to a gene: 4. CDR1 and CDR2 from the germline V gene are KGHSH and LQKENI. DNA of the CDR3: TGTGCCAGCTCACGGGCTAGCGGATCCTACGAGCAGTACTTC. It encodes CASSRASGSYEQYF.

This clone has a single count. The chain is built from TRBV6-1 and TRBJ2-3; D might be TRBD2 (5 bases). Per germline, CDR1 MNHNS and CDR2 SASEGT. The V end lost 2 bases, the J end lost 0 bases, and 9 bases lay between the germline ends. The CDR3 sequence is 15 residues long. In nucleotides, the CDR3 is TGTGCCAGCAGTGAAAAGCGGAGCAGCACAGATACGCAGTATTTT. This gives the protein CASSEKRSSTDTQYF.

V usage is TRBV28 and J usage is TRBJ2-5; D is possibly TRBD1 (5 bases). This CDR3 region has 12 residues. Trimming took 5 bases from V and 3 from J, leaving 7 bases between them. CDR1 is MDHEN, CDR2 SYDVKM, per germline. Here the CDR3 DNA reads TGTGCCAGCAGTCAGGGAAAAGAGACCCAGTACTTC. Translated, it gives CASSQGKETQYF.

The chain's CDR3 is CASSVVGGASTDTQYF. The CDR3 bases are TGTGCCAGCAGCGTAGTCGGAGGAGCTAGCACAGATACGCAGTATTTT. The chain links TRBV9 to TRBJ2-3; D might be TRBD2 (5 bases). The V end lost 0 bases, the J end lost 0 bases, and 11 bases lay between the germline ends. Germline V gives CDR1 SGDLS, CDR2 YYNGEE. This CDR3 spans 16 amino acids.

CDR3: CASSFPSRQNEKLFF. The CDR3 DNA sequence: TGTGCCAGTAGTTTCCCATCGAGACAGAATGAAAAACTGTTTTTT. The gene calls are TRBV19 and TRBJ1-4, with TRBD1 as a possible D gene (5 bases). This CDR3 has 15 amino acids. Germline CDR1 LNHDA, CDR2 SQIVND (reference sequence). V was trimmed by 5 bases and J by 5 bases, leaving 15 bases between them. The full variable domain, completed using reference TRBV19 and TRBJ1-4, is DGGITQSPKYLFRKEGQNVTLSCEQNLNHDAMYWYRQDPGQGLRLIYYSQIVNDFQKGDIAEGYSVSREKKESFPLTVTSAQKNPTAFYLCASSFPSRQNEKLFFGSGTQLSVL.